The TCR beta chain under discussion was sequenced for a study of post-analysis software for immune sequencing data. As for the study in general: Included courses were relapsing-remitting and secondary progressive multiple sclerosis; progressive-relapsing multiple sclerosis was also included.

TCR beta libraries were prepared from cDNA with unique molecular identifiers. cDNA molecules numbering 400,000 to 550,000 came from roughly 1 to 10 million T cells. TCRdb re-called the PCR reads through MiXCR, storing one row per CDR3 protein. The table includes fewer than 850,000 distinct CDR3 sequences, less than 35% detected once. Remarks on this clonotype: The antigen is undetermined.

The study's findings and limits: Batch-matched samples strongly co-clustered by F measure. Significantly lower normalized Chao1 diversity was found in patients with multiple sclerosis relative to controls.

The sample comprised blood. This receptor was identified in a girl aged 10 to 17 with multiple sclerosis.

CDR3 nucleotide sequence: TGTGCCAGCAGCTTACCCGGGACTAGCGGTCACAATGAGCAGTTCTTC. Its protein is CASSLPGTSGHNEQFF. The chain combines TRBV7-9 with TRBJ2-1; TRBD2 matches 11 bases. Germline assignment: CDR1 SEHNR and CDR2 FQNEAQ (reference sequence). CDR3 length: 16 amino acids. With 2 bases clipped from V and 5 bases from J, the junction kept 5 bases outside the gene matches.